A single sample gave rise to the 11 T cell receptor beta chains below, sequenced in a study of T cell responses to AZD1222 COVID-19 vaccine. Repertoires were generated with immunoSEQ multiplex PCR, while TCRdb's copy carries only in-frame clones and drops some. The profile shows fewer than 150,000 clones, approximately 90% of them singletons. The sequenced sample was peripheral blood, obtained 28 days after the second AZD1222 dose. The receptors were gathered from an adult who received the AZD1222 COVID-19 vaccine.

CDR3 nucleotide sequence: TGTGCCAGCAGCCCTAGCGGGAGGGCCTACGAGCAGTACTTC. Translated: CASSPSGRAYEQYF. The V and J genes are TRBV9 and TRBJ2-7; 12 bases match TRBD2. This CDR3 has 14 amino acids. Per the germline V gene, CDR1 is SGDLS and CDR2 is YYNGEE. V trimming: 4 bases; J trimming: 2 bases; junction bases outside the gene matches: 1.

DNA for the CDR3: TGTGCCAGCAGTGGTTTGTCCCAAAACACTGAAGCTTTCTTT. This sequence encodes CASSGLSQNTEAFF. J is TRBJ1-1 and V is TRBV2; no reliable D call. Germline V CDR1 and CDR2: SNHLY, FYNNEI. The length of the CDR3 is 14 residues. The ends were cut back, 4 bases at V and 2 bases at J, with 11 bases in the middle.

The rearrangement uses TRBV6-5 and TRBJ1-6; no clear D gene. Trimming left V 0 bases short and J 7 bases short, with 10 bases between. Germline CDR1 is MNHEY and CDR2 is SVGAGI. The CDR3 totals 15 residues. CDR3: CASSYSRAENSPLHF. Written as DNA, the CDR3 is TGTGCCAGCAGTTACTCAAGGGCAGAGAATTCACCCCTCCACTTT.

The chain has TRBV9 and TRBJ2-7, with 9 positions matching TRBD2. This CDR3 has 15 residues. CDR1 is SGDLS and CDR2 is YYNGEE in the germline V gene. With V trimmed by 5 bases and J by 3 bases, 9 bases remained unmatched. The CDR3 nucleotides are TGTGCCAGCAGTCCCGGGACTAGCTTACGCTACGAGCAGTACTTC. Translation gives CASSPGTSLRYEQYF.

The rearrangement links TRBV12-3 or TRBV12-4 to TRBJ1-5, with no clear D. V gave up 5 bases and J gave up 9 bases, with 14 bases separating them. The CDR3 loop spans 13 amino acids. The CDR3 reads CASSVLFSGPQHF. The CDR3 DNA reads TGTGCCAGCAGTGTATTATTCTCGGGGCCCCAGCATTTT.

The rearrangement links TRBV6-6 to TRBJ1-6; 8 bases are a match to TRBD1. V was pared by 4 bases and J by 3 bases, with 5 bases of the junction left unmatched. This CDR3 is 16 amino acids long. The germline V gene has CDR1 MNHNY and CDR2 SVGAGI (reference sequence). The CDR3 spells CASSSTTGDYNSPLHF. Written as DNA, the CDR3 is TGTGCCAGCAGTTCAACGACAGGGGACTATAATTCACCCCTCCACTTT.

The chain recombines TRBV20-1 with TRBJ1-2, with a tentative D call TRBD1 (6 bases). The CDR3 covers 11 residues. In germline, CDR1 is DFQATT, CDR2 SNEGSKA (reference sequence). Trimming left V 5 bases short and J 8 bases short, with 12 bases between. The CDR3 DNA reads as TGCAGTGCTGCCACAGGGTGGGGCTACACCTTC. Its translation: CSAATGWGYTF.

This clone has a single count. The chain couples TRBV11-1 to TRBJ1-4; weak D call: TRBD1 (5 bases). With 8 bases removed from V and 3 bases from J, the gap between germline ends came to 13 bases. Germline V gene sequence: CDR1 SGHAT, CDR2 FQDESV (reference sequence). This CDR3 has 14 residues. CDR3 bases: TGTGCCAGCGCAACGGGGGGAGCTAATGAAAAACTGTTTTTT. Translating gives CASATGGANEKLFF.

In its sample, this clone was seen a few times. The chain employs TRBV7-2 and TRBJ1-5; 8 bases align to TRBD1. Germline CDR1 reads SGHTA; CDR2 reads FQGNSA. The CDR3 covers 16 residues. The V segment lost 4 bases and the J segment 3 bases; nucleotides outside the gene matches: 8. The CDR3 DNA follows: TGTGCCAGCAGCTCACACGGGACAGGAAACAATCAGCCCCAGCATTTT. Amino acids: CASSSHGTGNNQPQHF.

This clone was seen once. The chain carries TRBV12-5 and TRBJ1-2, with D possibly being TRBD1 (5 bases). Germline lookup yields CDR1 LGHNT and CDR2 FRNRAP. Trimming left V 5 bases short and J 5 bases short, with 18 bases between. The CDR3 is 15 residues long. The CDR3 loop is CASGHGTPLNYGYTF. CDR3 sequence (DNA): TGTGCTAGTGGTCACGGGACCCCGTTAAATTATGGCTACACCTTC.

This clone appeared a few times. V gene TRBV20-1 combines with J gene TRBJ2-5; the D gene is possibly TRBD1 (5 bases). V lost 3 bases and J lost 4, with 12 bases in between. This CDR3 is 13 amino acids long. Germline CDR1 DFQATT, CDR2 SNEGSKA (reference sequence). CDR3 in amino acids: CSASEPGSETQYF. DNA of the CDR3: TGCAGTGCTAGTGAACCAGGGTCAGAGACCCAGTACTTC.